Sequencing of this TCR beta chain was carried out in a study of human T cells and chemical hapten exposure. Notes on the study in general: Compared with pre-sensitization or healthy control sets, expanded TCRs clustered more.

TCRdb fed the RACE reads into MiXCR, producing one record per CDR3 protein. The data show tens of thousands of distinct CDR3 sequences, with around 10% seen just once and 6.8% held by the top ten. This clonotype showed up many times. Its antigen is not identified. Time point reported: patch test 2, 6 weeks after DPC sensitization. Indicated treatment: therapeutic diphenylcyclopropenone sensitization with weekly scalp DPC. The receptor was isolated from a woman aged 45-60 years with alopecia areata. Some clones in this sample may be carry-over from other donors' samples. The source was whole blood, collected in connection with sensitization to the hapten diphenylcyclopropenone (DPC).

The DNA for the CDR3 is TGTGCCTGGAGTGTGGGGGCAGAGGCAGATACGCAGTATTTT. It yields the protein CAWSVGAEADTQYF. The chain links TRBV30 to TRBJ2-3; tentative D call: TRBD1 (6 bases). The length of the CDR3 is 14 residues. Germline CDR1 reads GTSNPN; CDR2 reads SVGIG (reference sequence). V was shortened by 0 bases and J by 4 bases, with 11 bases between the two germline ends.